The rows below give T cell receptor beta chains drawn from one sample of a study of immune reconstitution after stem cell transplant in scleroderma. TCRdb re-called the RT-PCR reads through MiXCR, storing one row per CDR3 protein. The sample lists approximately 5,000 distinct CDR3 sequences, approximately 8.5% occurring once. This specimen was collected before or after autologous hematopoietic stem cell transplantation (not recorded which). The receptor source for this set is a male donor with systemic sclerosis. Each CDR3 is given with its conserved first and last residue.

J gene: TRBJ2-1; V gene: TRBV28; CDR3 protein: CASSLPARDRGRQFF
J gene: TRBJ2-7; V gene: TRBV20-1; CDR3 protein: CSASRTESYEQYF
J gene: TRBJ1-4; V gene: TRBV20-1; CDR3 protein: CSANQDRGGAREKLFF
J gene: TRBJ2-1; V gene: TRBV14; CDR3 protein: CASSQGWLGINEQFF
J gene: TRBJ2-1; V gene: TRBV20-1; CDR3 protein: CSARDQKGTEQFF
J gene: TRBJ2-3; V gene: TRBV2; CDR3 protein: CASSEFEREEPDTQYF
J gene: TRBJ2-1; V gene: TRBV3-1; CDR3 protein: CASSHPWPAQGDEQFF
J gene: TRBJ1-1; V gene: TRBV5-1; CDR3 protein: CASSPGQGSNTEAFF
J gene: TRBJ2-7; V gene: TRBV11-2; CDR3 protein: CASSFGAGEYYEQYF
J gene: TRBJ2-3; V gene: TRBV27; CDR3 protein: CASSLGTGRDTQYF
J gene: TRBJ2-7; V gene: TRBV20-1; CDR3 protein: CSARDGGPQDEQYF
J gene: TRBJ1-2; V gene: TRBV3-1; CDR3 protein: CASSQVNYGYTF
J gene: TRBJ2-1; V gene: TRBV20-1; CDR3 protein: CSLPHGGGRRSYNEQFF
J gene: TRBJ2-3; V gene: TRBV2; CDR3 protein: CASRRLAVSTDTQYF
J gene: TRBJ1-4; V gene: TRBV20-1; CDR3 protein: CSPSIGGARNEKLFF
J gene: TRBJ2-1; V gene: TRBV5-1; CDR3 protein: CASSQGKYNEQFF
J gene: TRBJ2-3; V gene: TRBV5-6; CDR3 protein: CASSSSGRGDTQYF
J gene: TRBJ1-5; V gene: TRBV29-1; CDR3 protein: CSVADSIGQPQHF
J gene: TRBJ2-3; V gene: TRBV20-1; CDR3 protein: CSARVGTSGTDTQYF
J gene: TRBJ2-3; V gene: TRBV5-6; CDR3 protein: CASTRGTDTQYF
J gene: TRBJ2-3; V gene: TRBV7-9; CDR3 protein: CASSLAWVTPASTDTQYF
J gene: TRBJ2-5; V gene: TRBV7-8; CDR3 protein: CASNPTDTETQYF
J gene: TRBJ1-1; V gene: TRBV5-1; CDR3 protein: CASSLPEAFF
J gene: TRBJ2-2; V gene: TRBV5-1; CDR3 protein: CASSLDTLATGELFF
J gene: TRBJ2-5; V gene: TRBV29-1; CDR3 protein: CSVPTIMEGETQYF
J gene: TRBJ2-1; V gene: TRBV20-1; CDR3 protein: CSAPGPRGPNEQFF
J gene: TRBJ2-1; V gene: TRBV29-1; CDR3 protein: CSVEVADGYSSYNEQFF
J gene: TRBJ2-1; V gene: TRBV7-9; CDR3 protein: CASSPTGGNEQFF
J gene: TRBJ2-2; V gene: TRBV5-1; CDR3 protein: CASSLHEGNTGELFF
J gene: TRBJ2-5; V gene: TRBV28; CDR3 protein: CASSQTMIVAGEGTQYF
J gene: TRBJ1-3; V gene: TRBV28; CDR3 protein: CASRSAGTGNTIYF
J gene: TRBJ2-1; V gene: TRBV5-1; CDR3 protein: CASSLAWGEQFF
J gene: TRBJ2-2; V gene: TRBV27; CDR3 protein: CASSLRLHTGELFF
J gene: TRBJ2-7; V gene: TRBV12-3/TRBV12-4; CDR3 protein: CASSLAGTYEQYF
J gene: TRBJ2-3; V gene: TRBV27; CDR3 protein: CASSLKTSGGSNTQYF
J gene: TRBJ2-7; V gene: TRBV28; CDR3 protein: CASRKTGPNYEQYF
J gene: TRBJ2-3; V gene: TRBV20-1; CDR3 protein: CSASVQGLASNYF
J gene: TRBJ1-2; V gene: TRBV20-1; CDR3 protein: CSARLGPWGYTF
J gene: TRBJ2-7; V gene: TRBV7-2; CDR3 protein: CASSPGTGLPYEQYF
J gene: TRBJ2-1; V gene: TRBV27; CDR3 protein: CASSLSGLAGFEQFF
J gene: TRBJ1-1; V gene: TRBV6-5; CDR3 protein: CASTSRSRQPNTEAFF
J gene: TRBJ1-2; V gene: TRBV11-3; CDR3 protein: CASSLVQRDYGYTF